A single sample is the source of the 13 T cell receptor beta chains below, sequenced in a study of cytomegalovirus exposure and HLA in healthy donors. This PCR relied on a set of 60 Vbeta primers and 13 Jbeta primers. The assay was immunoSEQ multiplex PCR, and TCRdb's table has in-frame clones only and misses some. The data contain about 200,000 clones, about 85% of them singletons. Sequencing was done on a sample of PBMCs. The receptors originated from a male donor in good health and CMV-seropositive.

The CDR3, as DNA: TGCGCCAGCAGCTCCCCGGGACAGGGTGGGATTTTCCGGGCGAACACTGAAGCTTTCTTT. Translated: CASSSPGQGGIFRANTEAFF. The chain has TRBV5-1 and TRBJ1-1; TRBD1 agrees at 9 bases. This CDR3 has 20 amino acids. The trim removed 3 bases at V and 1 base at J, leaving 19 bases unmatched. Germline V gives CDR1 SGHRS, CDR2 YFSETQ.

The CDR3 loop is CATSRGASTYNEQFF. The CDR3 region has the DNA TGTGCCACCAGCCGGGGAGCGTCCACCTACAATGAGCAGTTCTTC. The V call is TRBV15, the J call TRBJ2-1, with D possibly matching TRBD2 (5 bases). The germline gives CDR1 LNHNV, CDR2 YYDKDF (reference sequence). The length of the CDR3 is 15 residues. Trimming took off 5 bases at V and 2 bases at J, with 13 bases between the two ends.

This sequence joins TRBV4-3 and TRBJ1-5; D not resolved. CDR3 length equals 16 residues. The germline V and J ends were trimmed by 0 bases and 5 bases, with 14 bases remaining between them. Germline V gives CDR1 LGHNA, CDR2 YSLEER. CDR3 DNA sequence: TGCGCCAGCAGCCAAGAACCAGGCCGTCCGGATCAGCCCCAGCATTTT. It codes for CASSQEPGRPDQPQHF.

The sample holds a few counts of this clone. A junction end diverges from the germline sequence, so it may reflect a read error. J is TRBJ2-7 and V is TRBV11-1, with D possibly being TRBD1 (8 bases). This CDR3 region has 16 residues. Germline lookup yields CDR1 SGHAT and CDR2 FQDESV (reference sequence). The CDR3 DNA sequence: TGTGCCAGCAGCATAGCCCTACAGGGGGGGACCTACGAGCAGTACTTC. Translated, it gives CASSIALQGGTYEQYF.

This sequence joins TRBV29-1 and TRBJ1-2; D is unclear. The CDR3 extends over 13 amino acids. Per germline, CDR1 SQVTM and CDR2 ANQGSEA. V was pared by 4 bases and J by 5 bases, with 14 bases between. The DNA of the CDR3 is TGCAGCGTTGGAGACCAAACTGATTATGGCTACACCTTC. It is translated as CSVGDQTDYGYTF.

The J gene is TRBJ2-2, the V gene TRBV7-9; D perhaps matches TRBD2 (6 bases). Trimming removed 10 bases at V and 5 bases at J, with 26 bases between. The germline CDR1 and CDR2 sequences are SEHNR and FQNEAQ (reference sequence). The CDR3 length is 17 residues. Here the CDR3 DNA reads TGTGCCACCAAATGGGGATTTGAGCGGGCCCAAACCGGGGAGCTGTTTTTT. Its protein product is CATKWGFERAQTGELFF.

CDR3: CASSFTGVNEKLFF. DNA of the CDR3: TGTGCCAGCAGCTTTACAGGAGTTAATGAAAAACTGTTTTTT. The chain combines TRBV11-1 with TRBJ1-4; D might be TRBD1 (5 bases). CDR3 length: 14 amino acids. Trimming cost V 3 bases and J 4 bases, with 9 bases left between them. Germline CDR1 reads SGHAT; CDR2 reads FQDESV (reference sequence).

This clone was detected once. The V and J genes are TRBV5-6 and TRBJ1-2; the D is unclear. Germline CDR1 reads SGHDT; CDR2 reads YYEEEE. V gave up 2 bases and J gave up 8 bases, with 10 bases separating them. The CDR3 length is 12 residues. CDR3 region: CASSLDGRGYTF. CDR3 DNA sequence: TGTGCCAGCAGCTTAGACGGGAGGGGCTACACCTTC. The full variable domain, rest sourced from reference TRBV5-6 and TRBJ1-2, is DAGVTQSPTHLIKTRGQQVTLRCSPKSGHDTVSWYQQALGQGPQFIFQYYEEEERQRGNFPDRFSGHQFPNYSSELNVNALLLGDSALYLCASSLDGRGYTFGSGTRLTVV.

The rearrangement links TRBV18 to TRBJ1-5, with a possible D match to TRBD1 (5 bases). This CDR3 has 16 residues. Trimming took 6 bases from V and 2 from J, leaving 17 bases between them. Looked up from germline, CDR1 is KGHSH and CDR2 is LQKENI. The CDR3 reads CASSAMGGYGNQPQHF. CDR3 nucleotide sequence: TGTGCCAGCTCCGCCATGGGGGGGTATGGCAATCAGCCCCAGCATTTT.

The chain joins TRBV19 to TRBJ2-3; 7 positions match TRBD1. Germline-derived CDR1 and CDR2 are LNHDA and SQIVND (reference sequence). Trimming cost V 3 bases and J 3 bases; bases outside gene matches: 12. The CDR3 extends over 17 amino acids. CDR3 amino acids: CASSIRWGRGSTDTQYF. CDR3 nucleotides: TGTGCCAGTAGTATTCGCTGGGGCAGGGGGAGTACAGATACGCAGTATTTT.

The chain couples TRBV6-5 to TRBJ2-3; a weak D match, TRBD2 (7 bases). The CDR3 loop spans 14 amino acids. With 6 bases removed from V and 4 bases from J, the gap between germline ends came to 14 bases. CDR1 is MNHEY, CDR2 SVGAGI, per germline. The CDR3 nucleotides read TGTGCCAGCAGCCGAGGGGGGGAGGCAGATACGCAGTATTTT. Encoded protein: CASSRGGEADTQYF.

This clone showed up just once. The chain is built from TRBV6-5 and TRBJ2-7, with D possibly being TRBD2 (5 bases). V dropped 5 bases and J dropped 0 bases, with 14 bases sitting between them. In germline, CDR1 is MNHEY, CDR2 SVGAGI. The CDR3 contains 15 residues. The CDR3 nucleotides read TGTGCCAGCAGTCTCGCAGGAGGACTCTCCTACGAGCAGTACTTC. It codes for CASSLAGGLSYEQYF.

The gene calls are TRBV18 and TRBJ2-7; D not certain. V was shortened by 5 bases and J by 2 bases, with 13 bases between the two germline ends. Germline V gene lookup returns CDR1 KGHSH and CDR2 LQKENI. This CDR3 has 14 residues. The CDR3 bases are TGTGCCAGCTCAGCCGAGACGAGGCCCTACGAGCAGTACTTC. Amino acids: CASSAETRPYEQYF.